The clone carrying this TCR beta chain was observed a handful of times. Its specificity is not known. These data belong to a study of vaccination effects on CD4 cells after COVID-19. Study in general: Participants were given two doses of BNT162b2 or mRNA-1273 vaccine. General study points: Long after vaccination, the clones induced by infection and by vaccine shrank markedly in size.

Trimming removed 4 bases from V and 5 bases from J, with 9 bases in between. CDR3 length: 13 amino acids. From germline, CDR1 is SGDLS and CDR2 YYNGEE. Assay used: immunoSEQ multiplex PCR; TCRdb lists only in-frame clones, some missing. Of around 41,000 clones listed, more than 75% are singletons. The culture ran for 10 days before CD4+ T cells were isolated. Sequencing was performed on CD4+ T cells from PBMCs cultured without peptide, taken before COVID-19 vaccination. The chain carries TRBV9 and TRBJ2-2; D gene ambiguous. This TCR derives from a human donor who received a COVID-19 vaccine. The CDR3 protein is CASSPTLTGELFF. CDR3 DNA sequence: TGTGCCAGCAGCCCTACCCTGACCGGGGAGCTGTTTTTT.